The 21 T cell receptor beta chains in this list originate from one sample, sequenced in a study of cytomegalovirus exposure and HLA in healthy donors. The PCR employed 60 Vbeta primers together with 13 Jbeta primers. Some clones are missing from TCRdb's copy, which holds only in-frame ones; the method was immunoSEQ multiplex PCR. The sample includes 200,000 or so clones, around 85% of them seen just once. Sequences were obtained from PBMCs. Every receptor here comes from a man aged 50 to 60 in good health and CMV-seronegative.

This clone showed up just once. The V gene is TRBV7-9, the J gene TRBJ2-5; D perhaps matches TRBD2 (7 bases). This CDR3 comprises 14 residues. V lost 5 bases, J lost 4 bases, and 14 bases lay in between. In germline, CDR1 is SEHNR, CDR2 FQNEAQ (reference sequence). CDR3 sequence: CASSPWGGPETQYF. The DNA for the CDR3 is TGTGCCAGCAGCCCCTGGGGGGGGCCAGAGACCCAGTACTTC.

This chain connects TRBV5-1 to TRBJ1-1, with D perhaps matching TRBD1 (5 bases). The CDR3 loop spans 17 amino acids. Germline V gene sequence: CDR1 SGHRS, CDR2 YFSETQ. V gave up 0 bases and J gave up 2 bases, with 17 bases separating them. The CDR3 DNA sequence: TGCGCCAGCAGCTTGGCCGCGGGGGTGGGGTTTAACACTGAAGCTTTCTTT. It specifies CASSLAAGVGFNTEAFF. Looking up the rest from reference TRBV5-1 and TRBJ1-1 gives the full variable domain: KAGVTQTPRYLIKTRGQQVTLSCSPISGHRSVSWYQQTPGQGLQFLFEYFSETQRNKGNFPGRFSGRQFSNSRSEMNVSTLELGDSALYLCASSLAAGVGFNTEAFFGQGTRLTVV.

The V call is TRBV4-1, the J call TRBJ2-3; D unresolved. Germline V gene sequence: CDR1 MGHRA, CDR2 YSYEKL. There are 14 residues in the CDR3. The V and J ends lost 3 bases and 3 bases respectively, with 10 bases between them. In nucleotides, the CDR3 is TGCGCCAGCAGCCAGCCCACTGGTACAGATACGCAGTATTTT. It encodes CASSQPTGTDTQYF.

The J gene is TRBJ2-4, the V gene TRBV19; D is possibly TRBD1 (5 bases). The V gene lost 7 bases and the J gene lost 6 bases, with 19 bases spanning the gap. The CDR3 is made up of 15 amino acids. Germline CDR1 is LNHDA and CDR2 is SQIVND (reference sequence). DNA of the CDR3: TGTGCCAGTACCTCAGGGCGATTACCTGGAAACATTCAGTACTTC. It translates to CASTSGRLPGNIQYF.

The chain recombines TRBV28 with TRBJ2-7, with D perhaps TRBD2 (6 bases). V was pared by 3 bases and J by 5 bases, with 14 bases between. In germline, CDR1 is MDHEN, CDR2 SYDVKM. The CDR3 is 14 amino acids. Here the CDR3 reads CASSLGGALDEQYF. In DNA form, the CDR3 reads TGTGCCAGCAGTTTGGGGGGTGCCCTGGACGAGCAGTACTTC. Filled out from reference TRBV28 and TRBJ2-7, the complete variable domain reads DVKVTQSSRYLVKRTGEKVFLECVQDMDHENMFWYRQDPGLGLRLIYFSYDVKMKEKGDIPEGYSVSREKKERFSLILESASTNQTSMYLCASSLGGALDEQYFGPGTRLTVT.

Turning to this clone: The identical CDR3 is also encoded by other nucleotide sequences in the sample. Here the CDR3 DNA reads TGTGCCAGCTCACCACCAGGACAGGGCTACGAGCAGTACTTC. Its protein product is CASSPPGQGYEQYF. The V and J genes are TRBV18 and TRBJ2-7; TRBD1 matches 8 bases. V gave up 0 bases and J gave up 3 bases; unmatched junction bases: 1. The CDR3 runs to 14 residues. In germline, CDR1 is KGHSH, CDR2 LQKENI.

The J gene is TRBJ1-1, the V gene TRBV5-1, with a tentative D call TRBD1 (6 bases). Germline V gene lookup returns CDR1 SGHRS and CDR2 YFSETQ. The ends were cut back, 4 bases at V and 4 bases at J, with 20 bases in the middle. This CDR3 region has 16 residues. For the CDR3, the DNA is TGCGCCAGCAGCGGGGGAAAAAACAGGGCGGGCACTGAAGCTTTCTTT. Translation gives CASSGGKNRAGTEAFF.

The rearrangement joins TRBV27 to TRBJ1-3; 7 positions agree with TRBD1. V shed 5 bases and J 8 bases; nucleotides not matched to a gene: 9. This CDR3 contains 14 residues. Germline CDR1 and CDR2: MNHEY and SMNVEV (reference sequence). The CDR3 sequence is CASSRGQGTHTIYF. As DNA, the CDR3 is TGTGCCAGCAGTAGGGGGCAGGGGACGCACACCATATATTTT.

The V and J genes are TRBV5-1 and TRBJ2-1; 10 nucleotides line up with TRBD2. The CDR3 runs to 15 residues. V lost 1 base to trimming and J lost 2 bases; unmatched junction nucleotides: 0. Germline V gives CDR1 SGHRS, CDR2 YFSETQ. The chain's CDR3 is CASSLTSGAYNEQFF. Here the CDR3 DNA reads TGCGCCAGCAGCTTGACTAGCGGGGCCTACAATGAGCAGTTCTTC.

The J gene is TRBJ2-1, the V gene TRBV27, with 12 bases identical to TRBD2. The length of the CDR3 is 15 residues. CDR1 and CDR2 from the germline V gene are MNHEY and SMNVEV (reference sequence). Trimming at V came to 6 bases and at J to 5 bases, leaving 5 bases not matched to a gene. The CDR3 reads CASRTLAGGNNEQFF. CDR3 DNA: TGTGCCAGCAGAACTCTAGCGGGAGGGAACAATGAGCAGTTCTTC.

This clone was seen only a few times. The chain is built from TRBV7-6 and TRBJ2-5; 8 bases are shared with TRBD2. Trimming removed 8 bases from V and 7 bases from J; junction bases left unmatched: 12. This CDR3 contains 14 residues. Germline values: CDR1 SGHVS, CDR2 FNYEAQ. CDR3 sequence reads: CASASGGAMGTQYF. CDR3 nucleotide sequence: TGTGCCAGCGCCTCCGGGGGGGCTATGGGGACCCAGTACTTC.

The count of this clone is one. The chain carries TRBV5-1 and TRBJ2-1; 8 bases line up with TRBD2. Germline trimming cut 0 bases from V and 5 bases from J; bases unmatched to any gene: 10. CDR3 length: 17 residues. Germline CDR1 and CDR2: SGHRS and YFSETQ. CDR3 sequence: CASSLVGSGSLDNEQFF. Here the CDR3 DNA reads TGCGCCAGCAGCTTGGTCGGCAGCGGGAGCTTAGACAATGAGCAGTTCTTC.

This clone was seen a handful of times. This CDR3 is CAWSVLINEKLFF. As DNA, the CDR3 is TGTGCCTGGAGTGTACTCATTAATGAAAAACTGTTTTTT. This chain uses TRBV30 with TRBJ1-4; D unclear. V gave up 0 bases and J gave up 4 bases, with 6 bases separating them. The CDR3 contains 13 residues. Germline CDR1 reads GTSNPN; CDR2 reads SVGIG (reference sequence).

The DNA for the CDR3 is TGTGCCAGCAGCTTGGGACTAGCGGGAGCGGGGAACGAGCAGTACTTC. Protein: CASSLGLAGAGNEQYF. The chain uses TRBV7-6 and TRBJ2-7; the match to TRBD2 covers 14 bases. The J segment lost 5 bases and the V segment lost 3 bases, leaving 6 bases of the junction unmatched. The CDR3 runs 16 residues. Germline CDR1 is SGHVS and CDR2 is FNYEAQ.

The chain recombines TRBV11-2 with TRBJ1-4; D gene unclear. The CDR3 is 16 residues long. Trimming shortened V by 2 bases and J by 4 bases, and 14 bases separated the two germline ends. Germline V lookup: CDR1 SGHAT, CDR2 FQNNGV. CDR3 nucleotides: TGTGCCAGCAGCTTATCATCAATAGCGGTTAATGAAAAACTGTTTTTT. It is translated as CASSLSSIAVNEKLFF.

CDR3 residues: CASSFRLSGRYNEQFF. The CDR3 DNA reads TGTGCCAGCAGTTTTCGTTTGAGCGGGCGATACAATGAGCAGTTCTTC. This chain uses TRBV27 with TRBJ2-1; possibly TRBD2 for D (6 bases). The germline V and J ends were trimmed by 3 bases and 4 bases, with 16 bases remaining between them. The CDR3 totals 16 residues. Germline V CDR1 and CDR2: MNHEY, SMNVEV (reference sequence).

Points on this clone: Other nucleotide sequences in the sample specify the same CDR3. The J gene is TRBJ2-1, the V gene TRBV5-1; 12 bases fit TRBD2. This CDR3 has 15 residues. With 2 bases clipped from V and 5 bases from J, the junction kept 2 bases outside the gene matches. Germline V gene data show CDR1 as SGHRS and CDR2 as YFSETQ. The CDR3 loop reads CASSLRTSGNNEQFF. CDR3 nucleotides: TGCGCCAGCAGCTTACGGACTAGCGGGAACAATGAGCAGTTCTTC. The full variable domain, its missing parts supplied by reference TRBV5-1 and TRBJ2-1, is KAGVTQTPRYLIKTRGQQVTLSCSPISGHRSVSWYQQTPGQGLQFLFEYFSETQRNKGNFPGRFSGRQFSNSRSEMNVSTLELGDSALYLCASSLRTSGNNEQFFGPGTRLTVL.

Points on this clone: The sample holds other DNA sequences that translate to the same CDR3. V is TRBV5-1 and J is TRBJ2-3; 10 positions match TRBD2. CDR1 and CDR2 (germline): SGHRS, YFSETQ. The CDR3 is 16 residues long. Losses at the gene ends were 0 bases for V and 3 bases for J; bases not matched to a gene: 4. The CDR3 is CASSLEPSGSTDTQYF. CDR3 sequence (DNA): TGCGCCAGCAGCTTGGAGCCTAGCGGGAGTACAGATACGCAGTATTTT.

This clone is a singleton in its sample. The chain couples TRBV7-8 to TRBJ1-2; TRBD1 matches at 7 bases. V lost 5 bases, J lost 2 bases, and 11 bases stayed unmatched. Germline CDR1 reads SGHVS; CDR2 reads FQNEAQ. The CDR3 has 16 residues. The CDR3 sequence is CASSQRGDRGNYGYTF. The DNA of the CDR3 is TGTGCCAGCAGCCAGAGGGGGGACAGAGGCAACTATGGCTACACCTTC.

The rearrangement links TRBV30 to TRBJ2-5; no firm D call. The germline V and J ends were trimmed by 5 bases and 5 bases, with 6 bases remaining between them. The CDR3 consists of 10 residues. Germline lookup yields CDR1 GTSNPN and CDR2 SVGIG (reference sequence). The CDR3 protein is CAWSLETQYF. As DNA, the CDR3 is TGTGCCTGGTCCCTGGAGACCCAGTACTTC.

The chain couples TRBV5-1 to TRBJ2-7, with 7 bases matching TRBD1. The J segment lost 2 bases and the V segment lost 4 bases, leaving 3 bases of the junction unmatched. Germline loops: CDR1 SGHRS, CDR2 YFSETQ. The CDR3 is 13 residues long. CDR3 sequence reads: CASSRDRAYEQYF. CDR3 nucleotides: TGCGCCAGCAGCCGGGACAGAGCCTACGAGCAGTACTTC.